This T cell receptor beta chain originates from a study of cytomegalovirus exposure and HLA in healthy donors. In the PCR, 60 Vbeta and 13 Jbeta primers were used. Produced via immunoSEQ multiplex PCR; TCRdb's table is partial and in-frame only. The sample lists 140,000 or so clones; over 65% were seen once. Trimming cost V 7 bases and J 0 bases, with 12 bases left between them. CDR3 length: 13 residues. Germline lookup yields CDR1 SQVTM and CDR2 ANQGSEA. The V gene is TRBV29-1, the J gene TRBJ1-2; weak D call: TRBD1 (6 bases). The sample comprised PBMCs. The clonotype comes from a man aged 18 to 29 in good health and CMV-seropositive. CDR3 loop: CSARDTPNYGYTF. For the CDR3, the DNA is TGCAGCGCACGGGACACCCCTAACTATGGCTACACCTTC. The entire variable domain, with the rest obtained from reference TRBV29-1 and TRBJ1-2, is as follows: SAVISQKPSRDICQRGTSLTIQCQVDSQVTMMFWYRQQPGQSLTLIATANQGSEATYESGFVIDKFPISRPNLTFSTLTVSNMSPEDSSIYLCSARDTPNYGYTFGSGTRLTVV.